This T cell receptor beta chain was retrieved from a study of T cells in Graves' hyperthyroidism and ophthalmopathy. This clonotype was seen ten or more times. Its antigen remains unidentified. Amplification targeted TCR beta CDR3 regions from RNA transcripts. A first-round RT-PCR of the TCR CDR3 used the HTBI primer set. TCRdb reprocessed the multiplex PCR reads with MiXCR, giving one entry per CDR3 protein. The data hold about 540,000 distinct CDR3 sequences, with around 42% observed a single time. Overall study findings and caveats: Blood also showed most of the thyroid clonotypes that were expanded above 0.001. Ophthalmopathy and stable hyperthyroidism were told apart by a 13 V-J model.

The CDR3 has 15 residues. V shed 4 bases and J 3 bases; nucleotides not matched to a gene: 4. Germline loops: CDR1 SGHTA, CDR2 FQGNSA. These patients, aged 18 to 65, had recently diagnosed hyperthyroidism lasting under 2 months. Orbital computed tomography and thyroid ultrasound, together with serum TRAb and thyroxine and clinical symptoms, were used for diagnoses. The chain joins TRBV7-2 to TRBJ2-7, with TRBD2 matching 12 bases. Material for sequencing was peripheral blood or thyroid tissue (not recorded which). This clonotype was obtained from a woman aged 18-29 years with Graves' hyperthyroidism. CDR3 sequence (DNA): TGTGCCAGCAGCTCGCTAGCGGGAGGGATCTACGAGCAGTACTTC. It codes for CASSSLAGGIYEQYF.